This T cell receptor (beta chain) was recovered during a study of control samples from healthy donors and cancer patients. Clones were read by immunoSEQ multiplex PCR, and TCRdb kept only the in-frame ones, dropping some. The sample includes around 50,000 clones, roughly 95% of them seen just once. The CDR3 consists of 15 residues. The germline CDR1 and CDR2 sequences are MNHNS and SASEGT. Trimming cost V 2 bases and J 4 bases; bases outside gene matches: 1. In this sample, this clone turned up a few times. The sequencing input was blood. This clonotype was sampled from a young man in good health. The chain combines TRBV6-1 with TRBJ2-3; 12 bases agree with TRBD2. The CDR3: CASSELAGGPDTQYF. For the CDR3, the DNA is TGTGCCAGCAGTGAACTAGCGGGAGGGCCAGATACGCAGTATTTT.